Sequencing of this TCR beta chain was carried out in a study of memory CD4+ T cells and cytomegalovirus serostatus. Losses at the gene ends were 1 base for V and 4 bases for J; bases not matched to a gene: 10. Germline-derived CDR1 and CDR2 are SEHNR and FQNEAQ (reference sequence). CDR3 size: 16 residues. Single viable CD3+CD4+CD8-CD45RO+ cells were sorted as the memory CD4+ T cells. Data came from immunoSEQ multiplex PCR; TCRdb stores just in-frame clones and leaves some out. This table holds roughly 50,000 clones, more than 65% found once. The chain links TRBV7-9 to TRBJ2-7, with 7 bases that match TRBD2. The source material was memory CD4+ T cells from blood. This sequence originates from an adult in good health and CMV-seronegative. Some clones in this sample may be carry-over from other donors' samples. The CDR3 DNA reads as TGTGCCAGCAGCTTAGGGATGGCGGGAGTTCGGTACGAGCAGTACTTC. This encodes CASSLGMAGVRYEQYF.